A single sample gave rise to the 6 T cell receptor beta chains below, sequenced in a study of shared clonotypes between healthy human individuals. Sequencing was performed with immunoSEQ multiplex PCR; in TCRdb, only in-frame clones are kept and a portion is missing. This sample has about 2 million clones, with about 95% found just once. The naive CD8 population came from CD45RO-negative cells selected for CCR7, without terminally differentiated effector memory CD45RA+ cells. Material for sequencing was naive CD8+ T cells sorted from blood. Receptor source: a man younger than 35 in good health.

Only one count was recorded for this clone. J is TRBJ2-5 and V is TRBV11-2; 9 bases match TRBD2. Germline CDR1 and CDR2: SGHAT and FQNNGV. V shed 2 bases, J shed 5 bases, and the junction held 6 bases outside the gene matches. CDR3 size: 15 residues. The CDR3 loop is CASSLRLAETETQYF. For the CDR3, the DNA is TGTGCCAGCAGCTTAAGACTAGCGGAAACGGAGACCCAGTACTTC.

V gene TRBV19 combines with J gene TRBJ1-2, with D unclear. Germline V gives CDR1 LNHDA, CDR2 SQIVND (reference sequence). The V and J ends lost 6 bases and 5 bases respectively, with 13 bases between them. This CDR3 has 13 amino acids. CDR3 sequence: CASSLGPEYGYTF. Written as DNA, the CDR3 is TGTGCCAGTAGCCTAGGCCCAGAATATGGCTACACCTTC.

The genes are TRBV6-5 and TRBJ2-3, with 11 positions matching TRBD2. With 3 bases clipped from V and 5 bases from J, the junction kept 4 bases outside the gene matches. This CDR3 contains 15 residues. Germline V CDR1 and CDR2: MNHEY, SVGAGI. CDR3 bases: TGTGCCAGCAGTTATCTAGCGGGGGGCAGAGATACGCAGTATTTT. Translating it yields CASSYLAGGRDTQYF.

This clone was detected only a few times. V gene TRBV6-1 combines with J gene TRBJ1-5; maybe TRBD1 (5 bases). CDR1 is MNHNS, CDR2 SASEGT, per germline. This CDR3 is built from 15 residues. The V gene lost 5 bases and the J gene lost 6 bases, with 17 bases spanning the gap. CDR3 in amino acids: CASSTEGQGGQPQHF. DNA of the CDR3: TGTGCCAGCAGTACCGAAGGGCAGGGTGGTCAGCCCCAGCATTTT.

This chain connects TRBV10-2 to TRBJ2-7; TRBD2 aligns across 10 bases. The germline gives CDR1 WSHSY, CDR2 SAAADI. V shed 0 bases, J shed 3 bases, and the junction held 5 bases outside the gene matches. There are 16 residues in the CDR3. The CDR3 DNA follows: TGCGCCAGCAGTGAGTCACCAGCGGGGGGGCTCTACGAGCAGTACTTC. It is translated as CASSESPAGGLYEQYF.

The CDR3 sequence is CASSYSNVGETQYF. The CDR3, as DNA: TGTGCCAGCAGTTACTCGAACGTGGGAGAGACCCAGTACTTC. The chain carries TRBV6-5 and TRBJ2-5; D unclear. The CDR3 has 14 residues. CDR1 and CDR2 from the germline V gene are MNHEY and SVGAGI. The ends were cut back, 0 bases at V and 4 bases at J, with 9 bases in the middle.